A selection of T cell receptor beta chains follows, all from one sample in a study of blood T cells in healthy people across ages. From the 5' RACE reads, TCRdb called clonotypes with MiXCR, one entry per CDR3 protein. The table shows roughly 700,000 distinct CDR3 sequences, with about a third occurring only once. Sample: blood. These receptors originate from a woman of 80 years or more in good health. CDR3s leave out the opening cysteine and the closing phenylalanine or tryptophan.

>12|TRBV6-5
ASSPGTSGYEQY
>13|TRBV30
AWTKGPGAAYEQY
>11|TRBV12-3/TRBV12-4
ASTYAGRREQY
>13|TRBV7-9
ASRRNGEQGEAQY
>14|TRBV2
ASSEARGGRKDTQY
>13|TRBV25-1
ASTDNRGLLYGYT
>13|TRBV7-2
ASSLSSGGGTEAF
>12|TRBV7-3
ASTPGGEADTQY
>13|TRBV20-1
SASLGTSGEETQY
>12|TRBV20-1
SARWPSGLYEQY
>14|TRBV5-1
ASSLTGVGFQETQY
>14|TRBV9
AISVEGGSSYNEQY
>10|TRBV7-9
ASSLERGEAF
>14|TRBV5-1
ASSPGGAGALRGYT
>13|TRBV30
AWSAVWTSTDTQY
>9|TRBV29-1
SVVQGETQY
>12|TRBV9
ASSVEGTQGEQY
>12|TRBV9
ASSGLTGGGTQY
>11|TRBV7-2
ASSSGTGYEQY
>14|TRBV5-6
AGSLALGTGRDEQY
>10|TRBV5-1
ASSWEKGEAF
>11|TRBV24-1
ATSGTPDNEQF
>14|TRBV6-2/TRBV6-3
ASSSVRGGSYNEQF
>12|TRBV7-9
ASSVRDRAYEQY
>13|TRBV28
ASSLSEVGADTQY
>14|TRBV7-3
ASSRDGGPSGETQY
>14|TRBV27
ASSPRATGGFYEQY
>13|TRBV9
ASSATGLANYGYT
>15|TRBV6-6
ASSYSPRGTDRQPQH
>13|TRBV20-1
SARTSGGRQETQY
>12|TRBV27
AGSWSGHNQPQH
>12|TRBV20-1
SAPEGGIEETQY
>11|TRBV29-1
SGEGPSNTEAF
>13|TRBV7-2
ASSPSGQGGDTQY
>11|TRBV27
ASSFAEAYEQY
>12|TRBV20-1
SAREGDRDTEQF
>10|TRBV20-1
SARSRGTEAF
>14|TRBV13
ATSDYLDREVREQY
>10|TRBV20-1
SASRLENEQF
>13|TRBV7-8
ASSLVGLQGNEQF
>11|TRBV29-1
SVPAPDDYEQY
>13|TRBV11-2
ASSLGRGSGNEQF
>13|TRBV5-1
ASSLGDTSNQPQH
>10|TRBV20-1
SASGNSYEQY